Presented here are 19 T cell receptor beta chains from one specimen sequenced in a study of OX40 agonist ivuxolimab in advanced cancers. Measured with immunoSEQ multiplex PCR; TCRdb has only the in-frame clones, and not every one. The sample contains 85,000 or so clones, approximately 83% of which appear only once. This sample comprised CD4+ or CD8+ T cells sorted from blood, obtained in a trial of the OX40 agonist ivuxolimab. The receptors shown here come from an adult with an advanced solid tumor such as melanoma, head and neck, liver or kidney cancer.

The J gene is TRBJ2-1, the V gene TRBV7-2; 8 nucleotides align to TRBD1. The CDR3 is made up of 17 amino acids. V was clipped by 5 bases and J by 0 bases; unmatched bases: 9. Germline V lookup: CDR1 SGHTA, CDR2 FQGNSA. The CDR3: CASSIRTGGLSYNEQFF. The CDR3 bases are TGTGCCAGCAGCATAAGAACAGGGGGGCTCTCCTACAATGAGCAGTTCTTC.

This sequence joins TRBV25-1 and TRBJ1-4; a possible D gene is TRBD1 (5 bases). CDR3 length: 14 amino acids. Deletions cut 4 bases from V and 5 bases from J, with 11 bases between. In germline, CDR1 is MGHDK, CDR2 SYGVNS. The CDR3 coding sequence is TGTGCCAGCAGTGGAGGGGCTTCAAATGAAAAACTGTTTTTT. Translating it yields CASSGGASNEKLFF. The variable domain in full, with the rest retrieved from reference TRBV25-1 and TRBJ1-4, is EADIYQTPRYLVIGTGKKITLECSQTMGHDKMYWYQQDPGMELHLIHYSYGVNSTEKGDLSSESTVSRIRTEHFPLTLESARPSHTSQYLCASSGGASNEKLFFGSGTQLSVL.

The CDR3 loop reads CASSPGQNYGYTF. The CDR3 region has the DNA TGTGCCAGCTCACCTGGGCAGAACTATGGCTACACCTTC. V gene TRBV18 combines with J gene TRBJ1-2; D call uncertain. This CDR3 spans 13 amino acids. Germline V gene sequence: CDR1 KGHSH, CDR2 LQKENI. Deletions cut 3 bases from V and 2 bases from J, with 7 bases between.

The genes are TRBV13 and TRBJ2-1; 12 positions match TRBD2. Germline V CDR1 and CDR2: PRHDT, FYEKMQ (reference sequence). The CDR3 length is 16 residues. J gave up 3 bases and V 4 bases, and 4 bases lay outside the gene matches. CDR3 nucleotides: TGTGCCAGCAGCTCCCTGACTAGCGGGGGCTACAATGAGCAGTTCTTC. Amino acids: CASSSLTSGGYNEQFF.

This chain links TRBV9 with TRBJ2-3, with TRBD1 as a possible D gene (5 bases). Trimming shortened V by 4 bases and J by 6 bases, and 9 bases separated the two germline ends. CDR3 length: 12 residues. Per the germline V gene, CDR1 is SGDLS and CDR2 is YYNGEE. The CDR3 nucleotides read TGTGCCAGCAGCCCAGGGTTGGATACGCAGTATTTT. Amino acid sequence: CASSPGLDTQYF.

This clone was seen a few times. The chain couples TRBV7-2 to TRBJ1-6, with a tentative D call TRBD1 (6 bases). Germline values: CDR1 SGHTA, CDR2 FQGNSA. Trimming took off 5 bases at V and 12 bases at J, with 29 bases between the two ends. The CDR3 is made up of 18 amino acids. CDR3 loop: CASSAPKIRTANLEPLHF. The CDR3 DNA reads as TGTGCCAGCAGCGCCCCCAAGATTAGGACAGCCAACCTTGAACCCCTCCACTTT.

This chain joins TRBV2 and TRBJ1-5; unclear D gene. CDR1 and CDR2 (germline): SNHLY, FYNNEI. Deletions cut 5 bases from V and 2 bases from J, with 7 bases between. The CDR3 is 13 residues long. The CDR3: CASSFDGNQPQHF. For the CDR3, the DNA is TGTGCCAGCAGTTTCGACGGCAATCAGCCCCAGCATTTT. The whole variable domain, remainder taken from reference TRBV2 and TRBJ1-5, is EPEVTQTPSHQVTQMGQEVILRCVPISNHLYFYWYRQILGQKVEFLVSFYNNEISEKSEIFDDQFSVERPDGSNFTLKIRSTKLEDSAMYFCASSFDGNQPQHFGDGTRLSIL.

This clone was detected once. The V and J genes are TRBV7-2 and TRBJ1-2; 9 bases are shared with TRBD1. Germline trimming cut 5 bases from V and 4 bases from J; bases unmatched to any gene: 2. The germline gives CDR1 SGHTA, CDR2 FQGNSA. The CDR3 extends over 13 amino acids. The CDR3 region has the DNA TGTGCCAGCAGCGTGACAGGGGGCTATGGCTACACCTTC. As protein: CASSVTGGYGYTF.

CDR3 nucleotide sequence: TGTGCCAGCAGCTCCTTCGGGGGGCGGGGAAACACCATATATTTT. Encoded protein: CASSSFGGRGNTIYF. The rearrangement links TRBV7-9 to TRBJ1-3, with a weak D call TRBD1 (6 bases). Trimming left V 4 bases short and J 4 bases short, with 14 bases between. The V gene's germline CDR1 is SEHNR and CDR2 FQNEAQ (reference sequence). The CDR3 totals 15 residues.

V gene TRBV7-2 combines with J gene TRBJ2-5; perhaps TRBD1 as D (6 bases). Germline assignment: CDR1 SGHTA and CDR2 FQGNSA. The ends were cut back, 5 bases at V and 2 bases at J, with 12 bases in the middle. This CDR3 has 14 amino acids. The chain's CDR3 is CASSTQGSQETQYF. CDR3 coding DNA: TGTGCCAGCAGCACCCAGGGGAGTCAAGAGACCCAGTACTTC.

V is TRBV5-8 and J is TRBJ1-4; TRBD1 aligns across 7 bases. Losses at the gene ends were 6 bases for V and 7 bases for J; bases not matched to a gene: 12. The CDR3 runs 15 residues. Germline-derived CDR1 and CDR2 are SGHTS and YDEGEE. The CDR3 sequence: CASINGAAGGEKLFF. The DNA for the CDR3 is TGTGCCAGCATCAATGGTGCGGCAGGGGGTGAAAAACTGTTTTTT.

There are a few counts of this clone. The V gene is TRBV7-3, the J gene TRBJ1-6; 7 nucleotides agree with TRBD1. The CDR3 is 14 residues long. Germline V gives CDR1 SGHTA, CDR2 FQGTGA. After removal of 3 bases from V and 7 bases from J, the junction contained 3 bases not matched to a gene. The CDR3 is CASSFGTANSPLHF. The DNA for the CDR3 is TGTGCCAGCAGCTTTGGGACAGCCAATTCACCCCTCCACTTT.

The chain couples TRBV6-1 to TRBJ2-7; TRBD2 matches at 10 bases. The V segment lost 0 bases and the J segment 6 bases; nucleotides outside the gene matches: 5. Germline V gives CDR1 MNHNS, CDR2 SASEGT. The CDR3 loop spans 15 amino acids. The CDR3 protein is CASSEAVAGGGEQYF. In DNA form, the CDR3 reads TGTGCCAGCAGTGAAGCGGTAGCGGGGGGTGGCGAGCAGTACTTC.

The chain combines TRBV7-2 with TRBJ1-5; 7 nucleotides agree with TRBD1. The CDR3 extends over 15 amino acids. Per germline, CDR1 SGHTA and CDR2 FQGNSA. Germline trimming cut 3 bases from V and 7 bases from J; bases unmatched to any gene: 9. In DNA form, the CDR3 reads TGTGCCAGCAGCTTCGAGATGACAGGGTACCAGCCCCAGCATTTT. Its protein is CASSFEMTGYQPQHF.

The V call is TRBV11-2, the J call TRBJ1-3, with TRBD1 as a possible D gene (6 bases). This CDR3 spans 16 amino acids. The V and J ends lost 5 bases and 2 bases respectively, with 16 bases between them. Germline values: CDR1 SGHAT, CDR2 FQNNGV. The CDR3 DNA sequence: TGTGCCAGCAGCCGAAACTGGGGGCTTACTGGAAACACCATATATTTT. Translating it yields CASSRNWGLTGNTIYF.

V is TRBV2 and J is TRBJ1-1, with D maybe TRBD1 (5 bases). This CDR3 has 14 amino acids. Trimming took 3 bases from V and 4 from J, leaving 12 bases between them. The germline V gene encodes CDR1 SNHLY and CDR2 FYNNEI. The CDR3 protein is CASSELRETTEAFF. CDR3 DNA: TGTGCCAGCAGTGAGCTCAGGGAGACCACTGAAGCTTTCTTT.

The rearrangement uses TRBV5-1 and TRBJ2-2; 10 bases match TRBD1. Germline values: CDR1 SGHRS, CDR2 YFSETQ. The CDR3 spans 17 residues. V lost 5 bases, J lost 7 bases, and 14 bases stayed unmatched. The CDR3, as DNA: TGCGCCAGCAGGGGGACAGGGGCTCCCCAGGGAGTCGGGGAGCTGTTTTTT. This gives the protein CASRGTGAPQGVGELFF.

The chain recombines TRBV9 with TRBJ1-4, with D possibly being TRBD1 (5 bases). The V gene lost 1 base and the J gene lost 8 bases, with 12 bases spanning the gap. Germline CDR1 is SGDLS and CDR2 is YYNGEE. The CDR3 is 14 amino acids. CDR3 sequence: CASSVQGGREKLFF. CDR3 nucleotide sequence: TGTGCCAGCAGCGTACAGGGCGGAAGGGAAAAACTGTTTTTT.

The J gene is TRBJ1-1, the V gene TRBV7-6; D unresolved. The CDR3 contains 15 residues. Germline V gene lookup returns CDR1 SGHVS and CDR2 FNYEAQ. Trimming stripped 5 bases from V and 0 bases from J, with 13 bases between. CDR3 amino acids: CASSLIGDMNTEAFF. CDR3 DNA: TGTGCCAGCAGCCTTATCGGCGATATGAACACTGAAGCTTTCTTT. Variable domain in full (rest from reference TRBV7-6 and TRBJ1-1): GAGVSQSPRYKVTKRGQDVALRCDPISGHVSLYWYRQALGQGPEFLTYFNYEAQQDKSGLPNDRFSAERPEGSISTLTIQRTEQRDSAMYRCASSLIGDMNTEAFFGQGTRLTVV.